The 8 T cell receptor beta chains below were found in one sample sequenced in a study of blood T cell repertoires in COVID-19 (dated by TCRdb to 2018 to 2020). Libraries came from the immunoSEQ multiplex PCR assay. This is the immuneACCESS table as TCRdb keeps it, with only in-frame sequences that have V and J called. A part of the clones is gone; compared with another copy, unresolved V genes explain less than half, and the rest is unexplained. The sample yields 75,000 to 100,000 clones; around nine tenths were counted once. The ten largest clones capture about 16% of the sample. Sequenced: peripheral blood. Every receptor here comes from a human donor in a cohort sampled during active COVID-19.

V usage is TRBV25-1 and J usage is TRBJ1-2; 8 bases match TRBD1. This CDR3 is built from 13 residues. Trimming removed 5 bases from V and 5 bases from J; junction bases left unmatched: 4. Germline CDR1 MGHDK, CDR2 SYGVNS. The CDR3: CASSTQGAYGYTF. The CDR3 bases are TGTGCCAGCAGTACCCAGGGGGCATATGGCTACACCTTC.

The CDR3 reads CASSSQGIQETQYF. The CDR3 DNA reads TGTGCCAGCAGTTCACAGGGGATCCAAGAGACCCAGTACTTC. The chain links TRBV6-5 to TRBJ2-5; 7 bases agree with TRBD1. CDR1 and CDR2 from the germline V gene are MNHEY and SVGAGI. With 4 bases clipped from V and 1 base from J, the junction kept 3 bases outside the gene matches. The CDR3 extends over 14 amino acids.

The chain uses TRBV28 and TRBJ1-2; TRBD1 matches 7 bases. Germline values: CDR1 MDHEN, CDR2 SYDVKM. The CDR3 length is 15 residues. J lost 4 bases, V lost 4 bases, and 9 bases had no gene match. The chain's CDR3 is CASSSHTTGAYGYTF. The CDR3 DNA reads as TGTGCCAGCAGTTCACATACCACAGGGGCCTATGGCTACACCTTC.

J is TRBJ1-5 and V is TRBV29-1, with 9 positions matching TRBD1. CDR1 and CDR2 (germline): SQVTM, ANQGSEA. V shed 6 bases and J 4 bases; nucleotides not matched to a gene: 4. This CDR3 region has 13 residues. CDR3 nucleotides: TGCAGCGTCACAGGGGGCCTGAATCAGCCCCAGCATTTT. Its translation: CSVTGGLNQPQHF.

The genes are TRBV7-2 and TRBJ2-2; 8 nucleotides agree with TRBD2. The germline CDR1 and CDR2 sequences are SGHTA and FQGNSA. Trimming cost V 1 base and J 4 bases; bases outside gene matches: 8. There are 17 residues in the CDR3. The CDR3, as DNA: TGTGCCAGCAGCTTAGGACTAGCGCGACCCCTCACCGGGGAGCTGTTTTTT. Protein sequence: CASSLGLARPLTGELFF.

The V gene is TRBV18, the J gene TRBJ1-5; the D gene is possibly TRBD1 (6 bases). V was clipped by 6 bases and J by 5 bases, with 14 bases between them. The germline gives CDR1 KGHSH, CDR2 LQKENI. CDR3 length equals 14 residues. The CDR3 protein is CASSNTGIDQPQHF. In DNA form, the CDR3 reads TGTGCCAGCTCGAACACAGGGATCGATCAGCCCCAGCATTTT.

The chain uses TRBV9 and TRBJ2-3; the match to TRBD2 covers 8 bases. CDR3 length equals 15 residues. Germline V gives CDR1 SGDLS, CDR2 YYNGEE. Trimming cost V 1 base and J 7 bases; bases outside gene matches: 8. The CDR3 loop reads CASSVSREGSNTQYF. DNA for the CDR3: TGTGCCAGCAGCGTATCTCGGGAGGGTTCCAATACGCAGTATTTT.

The CDR3 DNA sequence: TGCGCCAGCAGCCAAACCCGGGACAGGGGAGGTTTGAAGGAGACCCAGTACTTC. It yields the protein CASSQTRDRGGLKETQYF. J is TRBJ2-5 and V is TRBV4-1, with TRBD1 matching over 10 bases. The ends lost 2 bases at V and 5 bases at J; junction bases unmatched: 14. Germline V gene lookup returns CDR1 MGHRA and CDR2 YSYEKL. This CDR3 is built from 18 residues.